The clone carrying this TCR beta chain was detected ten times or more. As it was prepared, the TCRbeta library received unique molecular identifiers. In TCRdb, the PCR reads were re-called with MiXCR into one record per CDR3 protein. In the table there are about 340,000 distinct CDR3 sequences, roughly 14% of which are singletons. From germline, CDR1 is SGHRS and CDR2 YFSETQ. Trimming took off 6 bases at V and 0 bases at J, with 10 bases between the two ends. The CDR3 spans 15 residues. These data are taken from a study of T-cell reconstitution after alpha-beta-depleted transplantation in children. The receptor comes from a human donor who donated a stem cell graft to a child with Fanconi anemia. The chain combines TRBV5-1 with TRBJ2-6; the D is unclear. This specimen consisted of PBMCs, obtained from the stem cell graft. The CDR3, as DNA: TGCGCCAGCACCCCCACTGCCTCTGGGGCCAACGTCCTGACTTTC. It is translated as CASTPTASGANVLTF.